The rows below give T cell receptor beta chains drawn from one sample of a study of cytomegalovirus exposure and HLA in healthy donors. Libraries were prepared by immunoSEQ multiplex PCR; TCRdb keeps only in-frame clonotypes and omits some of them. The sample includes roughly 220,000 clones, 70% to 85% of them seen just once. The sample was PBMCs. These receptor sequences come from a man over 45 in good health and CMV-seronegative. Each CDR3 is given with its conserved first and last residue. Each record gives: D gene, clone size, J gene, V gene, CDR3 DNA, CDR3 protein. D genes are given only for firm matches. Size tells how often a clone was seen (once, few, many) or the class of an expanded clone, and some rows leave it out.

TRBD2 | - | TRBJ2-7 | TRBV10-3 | TGTGCCATCAGGCGGGAGGGCTACGAGCAGTACTTC | CAIRREGYEQYF
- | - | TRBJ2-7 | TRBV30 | TGTGCCCTTAGACTGGGAGGCTCCGAGCAGTACTTC | CALRLGGSEQYF
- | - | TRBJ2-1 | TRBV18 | TGTGCCAGCTCAGAGGCGAGTCTGGCCTGGAATGAGCAGTTCTTC | CASSEASLAWNEQFF
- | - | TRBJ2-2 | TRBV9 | TGTGCCAGCAGCGTAGGACAGAACACCGGGGAGCTGTTTTTT | CASSVGQNTGELFF
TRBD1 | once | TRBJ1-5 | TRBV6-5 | TGTGCCAGCAGCATGGGACAGGGGAAAGCTCAGCCCCAGCATTTT | CASSMGQGKAQPQHF
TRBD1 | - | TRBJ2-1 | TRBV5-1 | TGCGCCAGCAGCCCCCAGACAGGGGTGATGAATGAGCAGTTCTTC | CASSPQTGVMNEQFF
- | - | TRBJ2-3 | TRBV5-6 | TGTGCCAGCAGCTTGCTCCAGGGGCAGACAGATACGCAGTATTTT | CASSLLQGQTDTQYF
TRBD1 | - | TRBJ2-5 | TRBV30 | TGTGCCTTGGGGGGTTCCAGGGGGCTCCAAGAGACCCAGTACTTC | CALGGSRGLQETQYF
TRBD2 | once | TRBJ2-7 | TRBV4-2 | TGTGCCAGCAGCTCCGGGACTAGCGGGAGATACGAGCAGTACTTC | CASSSGTSGRYEQYF
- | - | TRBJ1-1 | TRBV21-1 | TGTGCCAGCAGCAAATATAGGTTTTCGGACAGCTTGAACACTGAAGCTTTCTTT | CASSKYRFSDSLNTEAFF
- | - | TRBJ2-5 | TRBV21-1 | TGTGCCAGCAAGAAGTGGGGCTCTGAGACCCAGTACTTC | CASKKWGSETQYF
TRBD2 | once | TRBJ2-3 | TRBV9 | TGTGCCAGCAGCGTAGCTAGCGGGAGCGTTAAGACAGATACGCAGTATTTT | CASSVASGSVKTDTQYF
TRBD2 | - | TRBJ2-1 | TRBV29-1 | TGCAGCGTTGAACGGGAGGATAGCTCCTACAATGAGCAGTTCTTC | CSVEREDSSYNEQFF
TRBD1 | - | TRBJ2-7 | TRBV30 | TGTGCCTGGGACCTGGGACAGAGCTACGAGCAGTACTTC | CAWDLGQSYEQYF
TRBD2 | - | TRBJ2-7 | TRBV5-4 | TGTGCCAGCAGCCGTGGACTAGCGGGAGCCTACGAGCAGTACTTC | CASSRGLAGAYEQYF